The 26 T cell receptor beta chains listed next were all sequenced from one sample in a study of early T cells in non-severe SARS-CoV-2 infection. MiXCR, applied by TCRdb to the 5' RACE reads, yields one record per CDR3 protein. The table has roughly 40,000 distinct CDR3 sequences, 4.7% seen once. Input material: whole blood. The receptors were gathered from an adult who was a healthcare worker with PCR-confirmed SARS-CoV-2 infection or an uninfected control (not recorded which).

This clonotype was found many times. The chain is built from TRBV12-3 or TRBV12-4 and TRBJ1-1; weak D call: TRBD1 (6 bases). The CDR3 consists of 13 residues. V was shortened by 6 bases and J by 10 bases, with 18 bases between the two germline ends. The CDR3 nucleotides are TGTGCCAGCAGCCTCGGACAGACCCCTTCAGCTTTCTTT. It translates to CASSLGQTPSAFF.

This clonotype has ten or more counts. The chain joins TRBV29-1 to TRBJ1-2; possibly TRBD1 for D (6 bases). CDR1 is SQVTM, CDR2 ANQGSEA, per germline. This CDR3 is 13 amino acids long. Trimming left V 7 bases short and J 4 bases short, with 16 bases between. In DNA, the CDR3 is TGCAGCGCTCAGGTGGGGGGCGGCTATGGCTACACCTTC. It codes for CSAQVGGGYGYTF.

The chain joins TRBV11-2 to TRBJ2-1; D may match TRBD1 or TRBD2 (5 bases each). This CDR3 contains 13 residues. The germline CDR1 and CDR2 sequences are SGHAT and FQNNGV. Trimming left V 3 bases short and J 6 bases short, with 9 bases between. As DNA, the CDR3 is TGTGCCAGCAGCTTGGGGGAACCCAATGAGCAGTTCTTC. It is translated as CASSLGEPNEQFF.

This clonotype showed up many times. The chain has TRBV6-2 or TRBV6-3 and TRBJ2-6; the D is unclear. CDR1 and CDR2 (germline): MNHEY, SVGEGT. V gave up 6 bases and J gave up 0 bases, with 9 bases separating them. CDR3 size: 15 residues. The CDR3 loop is CASSPDGSGANVLTF. CDR3 in DNA: TGTGCCAGCAGCCCAGACGGCTCTGGGGCCAACGTCCTGACTTTC.

This clonotype was recorded many times. This chain links TRBV7-9 with TRBJ2-7; D might be TRBD1 or TRBD2, each matching 6 bases. The CDR3 covers 15 residues. The V gene's germline CDR1 is SEHNR and CDR2 FQNEAQ (reference sequence). V lost 5 bases to trimming and J lost 2 bases, with 16 bases between them. Here the CDR3 reads CASSPGARGAYEQYF. The CDR3 nucleotides read TGTGCCAGCAGCCCGGGGGCCAGGGGAGCCTACGAGCAGTACTTC. Looking up the rest from reference TRBV7-9 and TRBJ2-7 gives the full variable domain: DTGVSQNPRHKITKRGQNVTFRCDPISEHNRLYWYRQTLGQGPEFLTYFQNEAQLEKSRLLSDRFSAERPKGSFSTLEIQRTEQGDSAMYLCASSPGARGAYEQYFGPGTRLTVT.

This clonotype has only a few counts. The chain employs TRBV3-2 and TRBJ1-1. TRBV3-2 has pseudogene status. This CDR3 spans 14 amino acids. As DNA, the CDR3 is TGTGCCAGCAGCCAAGATGTTTCGGGGTCTGAAGCTTTCTTT. Protein sequence: CASSQDVSGSEAFF.

Ten or more counts support this clonotype. The rearrangement links TRBV5-4 to TRBJ2-7; D gene uncertain. CDR3 size: 14 residues. Germline loops: CDR1 SGHNT, CDR2 YYREEE (reference sequence). V shed 1 base and J shed 1 base, with 9 bases lying between them. The CDR3 sequence is CASSLWSSSYEQYF. The CDR3, as DNA: TGTGCCAGCAGCTTGTGGTCTTCGTCCTACGAGCAGTACTTC.

This rearrangement joins TRBV4-3 to TRBJ1-3; D ambiguous. The CDR3 loop spans 13 amino acids. The V and J ends lost 2 bases and 7 bases respectively, with 9 bases between them. The V gene's germline CDR1 is LGHNA and CDR2 YSLEER. Written as DNA, the CDR3 is TGCGCCAGCAGCCAAACGGGAGCTAACACCATATATTTT. Translation: CASSQTGANTIYF.

This clonotype was recorded at least ten times. J is TRBJ2-3 and V is TRBV20-1, with D possibly matching TRBD2 (6 bases). CDR3 length: 15 amino acids. Germline V gene sequence: CDR1 DFQATT, CDR2 SNEGSKA (reference sequence). Trimming took 2 bases from V and 0 from J, leaving 12 bases between them. The CDR3 region has the DNA TGCAGTGCTAGACCCATAGCGGCTAGCACAGATACGCAGTATTTT. Amino acid sequence: CSARPIAASTDTQYF.

This rearrangement joins TRBV25-1 to TRBJ1-1, with D tentatively TRBD1 (6 bases). The ends were cut back, 3 bases at V and 0 bases at J, with 8 bases in the middle. This CDR3 region has 14 residues. Germline V gives CDR1 MGHDK, CDR2 SYGVNS. Here the CDR3 reads CASSEPGVNTEAFF. DNA for the CDR3: TGTGCCAGCAGTGAGCCAGGGGTGAACACTGAAGCTTTCTTT.

This clonotype was detected a few times. CDR3 protein: CASSYGVDNQPQHF. CDR3 in DNA: TGTGCCAGCAGTTACGGGGTGGATAATCAGCCCCAGCATTTT. The gene calls are TRBV6-6 and TRBJ1-5; D call uncertain. The CDR3 spans 14 residues. The germline gives CDR1 MNHNY, CDR2 SVGAGI (reference sequence). Trimming took 2 bases from V and 4 from J, leaving 9 bases between them.

This clonotype was picked up many times. The V call is TRBV27, the J call TRBJ1-5; D unclear. Trimming took 3 bases from V and 6 from J, leaving 12 bases between them. Germline V lookup: CDR1 MNHEY, CDR2 SMNVEV (reference sequence). The length of the CDR3 is 14 residues. CDR3 sequence: CASSLGGKGQPQHF. CDR3 nucleotides: TGTGCCAGCAGTTTGGGTGGGAAAGGTCAGCCCCAGCATTTT.

This clonotype appeared a few times. This chain links TRBV18 with TRBJ1-1; D possibly corresponds to TRBD1 (5 bases). The V gene lost 1 base and the J gene lost 1 base, with 7 bases spanning the gap. The germline V gene has CDR1 KGHSH and CDR2 LQKENI. This CDR3 is 14 amino acids long. CDR3 coding DNA: TGTGCCAGCTCACCACTTCAGGGGAACACTGAAGCTTTCTTT. Protein sequence: CASSPLQGNTEAFF.

This clonotype appeared many times. This chain links TRBV7-9 with TRBJ2-5, with D maybe TRBD1 (5 bases). There are 13 residues in the CDR3. V lost 5 bases and J lost 2, with 9 bases in between. The germline V gene has CDR1 SEHNR and CDR2 FQNEAQ (reference sequence). DNA for the CDR3: TGTGCCAGCAGCCGGACACCTCAAGAGACCCAGTACTTC. It yields the protein CASSRTPQETQYF.

This clonotype was observed at least ten times. The chain is built from TRBV18 and TRBJ2-1, with 9 bases lining up with TRBD1. The germline CDR1 and CDR2 sequences are KGHSH and LQKENI. This CDR3 is built from 16 residues. The V segment lost 3 bases and the J segment 5 bases; nucleotides outside the gene matches: 8. CDR3 DNA: TGTGCCAGCTCACCTCTTTCGGGACAGGGAAACAATGAGCAGTTCTTC. Its translation is CASSPLSGQGNNEQFF.

This clonotype was picked up many times. The V gene is TRBV6-6, the J gene TRBJ2-7; D is tentatively TRBD1 or TRBD2 (5 bases each). This CDR3 has 15 amino acids. V was pared by 2 bases and J by 0 bases, with 11 bases between. Germline V gene sequence: CDR1 MNHNY, CDR2 SVGAGI (reference sequence). CDR3 nucleotides: TGTGCCAGCAGTTACGAGGGACCGAGCTCCTACGAGCAGTACTTC. Encoded protein: CASSYEGPSSYEQYF.

V is TRBV28 and J is TRBJ1-6, with 7 positions matching TRBD1. The J segment lost 6 bases and the V segment lost 5 bases, leaving 4 bases of the junction unmatched. CDR3 length equals 14 residues. Looked up from germline, CDR1 is MDHEN and CDR2 is SYDVKM. CDR3 nucleotide sequence: TGTGCCAGCAGTGCCGGACAGGTTAATTCACCCCTCCACTTT. Amino acids: CASSAGQVNSPLHF.

J is TRBJ2-7 and V is TRBV6-2 or TRBV6-3; the match to TRBD1 covers 9 bases. The CDR3 has 14 amino acids. V gave up 8 bases and J gave up 2 bases; unmatched junction bases: 7. Per germline, CDR1 MNHEY and CDR2 SVGEGT. DNA of the CDR3: TGTGCCAGCCGAGACGGGACAGGGACCTACGAGCAGTACTTC. Protein: CASRDGTGTYEQYF.

This clonotype came up a few times. The chain is built from TRBV11-2 and TRBJ2-7; 9 bases align to TRBD1. The CDR3 spans 17 residues. The V and J ends lost 2 bases and 4 bases, in that order; junction bases with no gene match: 12. Germline V gives CDR1 SGHAT, CDR2 FQNNGV. The CDR3 spells CASSLPPGGQGLYEQYF. The CDR3, as DNA: TGTGCCAGCAGCTTACCACCCGGGGGACAGGGCTTGTACGAGCAGTACTTC.

The chain recombines TRBV3-1 with TRBJ2-7; D call uncertain. This CDR3 is 15 amino acids long. In germline, CDR1 is LGHDT, CDR2 YNNKEL (reference sequence). Trimming pared 1 base from V and 7 bases from J, leaving 17 bases between. The CDR3 coding sequence is TGTGCCAGCAGCCAAGGTAGGGTTTTGGCCCTAGAGCAGTACTTC. Translated, it gives CASSQGRVLALEQYF.

This clonotype qualifies as medium-sized. This rearrangement joins TRBV5-5 to TRBJ2-3, with a possible D match to TRBD2 (5 bases). CDR1 is SGHKS, CDR2 YYEKEE, per germline (reference sequence). The CDR3 runs to 16 residues. Trimming took off 2 bases at V and 5 bases at J, with 18 bases between the two ends. CDR3: CASSFSGAGSGDTQYF. CDR3 DNA: TGTGCCAGCAGCTTTTCCGGCGCGGGCTCGGGAGATACGCAGTATTTT.

This clonotype was seen repeatedly, ten times or more. This chain links TRBV5-1 with TRBJ1-1; 9 nucleotides match TRBD1. V gave up 2 bases and J gave up 7 bases; unmatched junction bases: 15. The CDR3 covers 17 residues. Germline CDR1 SGHRS, CDR2 YFSETQ. The CDR3 DNA reads as TGCGCCAGCAGCTTTCCCCCCCGGGACAGGGACTTGAATGAAGCTTTCTTT. Its translation: CASSFPPRDRDLNEAFF.

This clonotype was detected only a few times. Given a much more abundant clone one base away, this may be a read error. The J gene is TRBJ2-7, the V gene TRBV5-6; 9 bases agree with TRBD1. CDR3 length: 12 amino acids. CDR1 SGHDT and CDR2 YYEEEE come from the germline V gene. CDR3 sequence (DNA): TGTGTCAGCAGCCGCCACCGGGACAGGGAGTACTTC. The encoded protein is CVSSRHRDREYF. The full variable domain, rest sourced from reference TRBV5-6 and TRBJ2-7, is DAGVTQSPTHLIKTRGQQVTLRCSPKSGHDTVSWYQQALGQGPQFIFQYYEEEERQRGNFPDRFSGHQFPNYSSELNVNALLLGDSALYLCVSSRHRDREYFGPGTRLTVT.

Ten or more counts support this clonotype. The chain employs TRBV6-6 and TRBJ1-3; the match to TRBD1 covers 8 bases. V shed 7 bases, J shed 4 bases, and the junction held 6 bases outside the gene matches. CDR1 MNHNY and CDR2 SVGAGI come from the germline V gene (reference sequence). CDR3 length equals 14 residues. DNA of the CDR3: TGTGCCAGCACCGTTGGGACAGGCGGAAACACCATATATTTT. The encoded protein is CASTVGTGGNTIYF.

This clonotype was detected many times. The J gene is TRBJ1-6, the V gene TRBV3-1; tentatively, D is TRBD1 (5 bases). The V gene's germline CDR1 is LGHDT and CDR2 YNNKEL (reference sequence). This CDR3 comprises 17 residues. With 3 bases removed from V and 10 bases from J, the gap between germline ends came to 22 bases. CDR3 sequence reads: CASSQGMGQGRESPLHF. In nucleotides, the CDR3 is TGTGCCAGCAGCCAGGGCATGGGGCAGGGACGGGAATCACCCCTCCACTTT. Complete variable domain (other parts from reference TRBV3-1 and TRBJ1-6): DTAVSQTPKYLVTQMGNDKSIKCEQNLGHDTMYWYKQDSKKFLKIMFSYNNKELIINETVPNRFSPKSPDKAHLNLHINSLELGDSAVYFCASSQGMGQGRESPLHFGNGTRLTVT.

This clonotype was recorded many times. J is TRBJ1-4 and V is TRBV7-9, with D possibly TRBD1 on 5 matching bases. The germline gives CDR1 SEHNR, CDR2 FQNEAQ (reference sequence). Trimming took 4 bases from V and 5 from J, leaving 11 bases between them. The CDR3 is 14 residues long. CDR3 amino acids: CASSSQGRNEKLFF. The CDR3 region has the DNA TGTGCCAGCAGCTCGCAGGGAAGAAATGAAAAACTGTTTTTT.